Listed below are T cell receptor beta chains from one sample, sequenced in a study of blood T cell repertoires in COVID-19. Some clones are missing from TCRdb's copy, which holds only in-frame ones; the method was immunoSEQ multiplex PCR. The sample holds around 380,000 clones, 70% to 85% seen once. Input material: peripheral blood. The receptor set was obtained from a human donor with acute or convalescent COVID-19. The donor label of this sample is uncertain. Each CDR3 is given with its conserved first and last residue. A D gene is named only where the DNA matches it firmly. Expanded clones get a size class; other rows say once, few or many, or leave the size out.

d_gene: TRBD2
abundance: NA
j_gene: TRBJ2-2
v_gene: TRBV11-2
CDR3nt: TGTGCCAGCAGCCCCCTAGCGGGCCTGAACACCGGGGAGCTGTTTTTT
CDR3aa: CASSPLAGLNTGELFF

d_gene: TRBD2
abundance: NA
j_gene: TRBJ2-1
v_gene: TRBV6-5
CDR3nt: TGTGCCACCCGGGGGAAGACTAGCGGAAACAATGAGCAGTTCTTC
CDR3aa: CATRGKTSGNNEQFF

d_gene: NA
abundance: NA
j_gene: TRBJ2-1
v_gene: TRBV5-1
CDR3nt: TGCGCCAGCAGCTTGGTAGTAGCAAATGAGCAGTTCTTC
CDR3aa: CASSLVVANEQFF

d_gene: NA
abundance: NA
j_gene: TRBJ1-2
v_gene: TRBV30
CDR3nt: TGTGCCTGGAGTGCCCAGGGTATCTCCCATGGCTACACCTTC
CDR3aa: CAWSAQGISHGYTF

d_gene: NA
abundance: NA
j_gene: TRBJ1-1
v_gene: TRBV10-2
CDR3nt: TGCGCCAGCAGTGAGTCAGCCGGCGGTGAAGCTTTCTTT
CDR3aa: CASSESAGGEAFF

d_gene: NA
abundance: NA
j_gene: TRBJ1-1
v_gene: TRBV5-1
CDR3nt: TGCGCCAGCAGCTTGGTTCAGGGTACACCCACTGAAGCTTTCTTT
CDR3aa: CASSLVQGTPTEAFF

d_gene: NA
abundance: NA
j_gene: TRBJ1-1
v_gene: TRBV30
CDR3nt: TGTGCCTGGAGTTCTCAGGGTCCGATCACTGAAGCTTTCTTT
CDR3aa: CAWSSQGPITEAFF

d_gene: NA
abundance: NA
j_gene: TRBJ2-2
v_gene: TRBV5-4
CDR3nt: TGTGCCAGCAGCTTGGGTTCTGCCAGGGCCACCGGGGAGCTGTTTTTT
CDR3aa: CASSLGSARATGELFF

d_gene: NA
abundance: NA
j_gene: TRBJ1-1
v_gene: TRBV7-6
CDR3nt: TGTGCCAGCAGCTTTGGTGCAAGGGGGTTGAACACTGAAGCTTTCTTT
CDR3aa: CASSFGARGLNTEAFF

d_gene: NA
abundance: NA
j_gene: TRBJ1-3
v_gene: TRBV6-6
CDR3nt: TGTGCCACGGGGGGGGTGAACACCATATATTTT
CDR3aa: CATGGVNTIYF

d_gene: TRBD1
abundance: NA
j_gene: TRBJ1-1
v_gene: TRBV19
CDR3nt: TGTGCCAGTATCTCAGACAGGGGAGGCACTGAAGCTTTCTTT
CDR3aa: CASISDRGGTEAFF

d_gene: TRBD2
abundance: NA
j_gene: TRBJ2-2
v_gene: TRBV7-2
CDR3nt: TGTGCCAGCAGCTTATATGCGGGAGGAACGAACACCGGGGAGCTGTTTTTT
CDR3aa: CASSLYAGGTNTGELFF

d_gene: TRBD2
abundance: NA
j_gene: TRBJ2-1
v_gene: TRBV24-1
CDR3nt: TGTGCCACCAGTGATACGGCTAGCGGGAGTAACGAGCAGTTCTTC
CDR3aa: CATSDTASGSNEQFF

d_gene: TRBD1
abundance: NA
j_gene: TRBJ2-5
v_gene: TRBV5-4
CDR3nt: TGTGCCAGCAGCTTGCTGGGACAGGGGACCGAGACCCAGTACTTC
CDR3aa: CASSLLGQGTETQYF

d_gene: TRBD1
abundance: NA
j_gene: TRBJ1-1
v_gene: TRBV10-2
CDR3nt: TGCGCCAGCAGTGAGACCAGGGGGAGCGCGTCTGAAGCTTTCTTT
CDR3aa: CASSETRGSASEAFF

d_gene: NA
abundance: NA
j_gene: TRBJ1-5
v_gene: TRBV27
CDR3nt: TGTGCCAGCAGTATTGCAGGGGCATCAAATCAGCCCCAGCATTTT
CDR3aa: CASSIAGASNQPQHF

d_gene: NA
abundance: NA
j_gene: TRBJ2-7
v_gene: TRBV14
CDR3nt: TGTGCCAGCAGCCAAGGACAGATCACCTACGAGCAGTACTTC
CDR3aa: CASSQGQITYEQYF

d_gene: TRBD1
abundance: NA
j_gene: TRBJ2-1
v_gene: TRBV5-1
CDR3nt: TGCGCCAGCAGCTTGGCATTGAACAGGGGCATCGTGAATGAGCAGTTCTTC
CDR3aa: CASSLALNRGIVNEQFF

d_gene: TRBD1
abundance: NA
j_gene: TRBJ1-5
v_gene: TRBV12-3/TRBV12-4
CDR3nt: TGTGCCAGCAGCAGGGGGGCACTGGCCCAGCATTTT
CDR3aa: CASSRGALAQHF

d_gene: TRBD1
abundance: once
j_gene: TRBJ1-5
v_gene: TRBV5-6
CDR3nt: TGTGCCAGCAGCTTCGGACAGGGCCAACAGCCCCAGCATTTT
CDR3aa: CASSFGQGQQPQHF

d_gene: NA
abundance: NA
j_gene: TRBJ1-2
v_gene: TRBV30
CDR3nt: TGTGCCTGGAGTGTACGGGAGTCATATGGCTACACCTTC
CDR3aa: CAWSVRESYGYTF

d_gene: TRBD1
abundance: NA
j_gene: TRBJ2-3
v_gene: TRBV4-2
CDR3nt: TGTGCCAGCAGCCAAGCACGTGACAGGGAGAGTACAGATACGCAGTATTTT
CDR3aa: CASSQARDRESTDTQYF

d_gene: TRBD2
abundance: NA
j_gene: TRBJ2-7
v_gene: TRBV18
CDR3nt: TGTGCCAGCTCACCACTCACTAGCGGGATCTACGAGCAGTACTTC
CDR3aa: CASSPLTSGIYEQYF

d_gene: TRBD1
abundance: NA
j_gene: TRBJ2-5
v_gene: TRBV6-5
CDR3nt: TGTGCCGGGAAGAGACAGGGGCAGGTCCAAGAGACCCAGTACTTC
CDR3aa: CAGKRQGQVQETQYF

d_gene: NA
abundance: few
j_gene: TRBJ1-4
v_gene: TRBV18
CDR3nt: TGTGCCAGCTCACCACCTTTTAGAGAGGAAAAACTGTTTTTT
CDR3aa: CASSPPFREEKLFF

d_gene: NA
abundance: NA
j_gene: TRBJ1-2
v_gene: TRBV7-2
CDR3nt: TGTGCCAGCAGCTTAAACGGGGGTAGGGGCTACACCTTC
CDR3aa: CASSLNGGRGYTF

d_gene: NA
abundance: NA
j_gene: TRBJ1-2
v_gene: TRBV6-5
CDR3nt: TGTGCCAGCAGAGGTTATCAGGGGTATGGCTATGGCTACACCTTC
CDR3aa: CASRGYQGYGYGYTF

d_gene: NA
abundance: NA
j_gene: TRBJ1-6
v_gene: TRBV2
CDR3nt: TGTGCCAGCATGAGCCGGACAGCAAATAATTCACCCCTCCACTTT
CDR3aa: CASMSRTANNSPLHF

d_gene: TRBD1
abundance: NA
j_gene: TRBJ1-3
v_gene: TRBV7-8
CDR3nt: TGTGCCAGCACCGAAGGACAGGGAGCGAGAAACACCATATATTTT
CDR3aa: CASTEGQGARNTIYF

d_gene: NA
abundance: NA
j_gene: TRBJ2-2
v_gene: TRBV6-5
CDR3nt: TGTGCCAGCACCTACGGACTCCACCGGGAGCTGTTTTTT
CDR3aa: CASTYGLHRELFF

d_gene: NA
abundance: NA
j_gene: TRBJ1-1
v_gene: TRBV7-9
CDR3nt: TGTGCCAGCAGCTTAGTGCAGGGGAACACTGAAGCTTTCTTT
CDR3aa: CASSLVQGNTEAFF

d_gene: NA
abundance: NA
j_gene: TRBJ1-1
v_gene: TRBV30
CDR3nt: TGTGCCTGGGACACCTACAGGAGTGAAGCTTTCTTT
CDR3aa: CAWDTYRSEAFF

d_gene: NA
abundance: NA
j_gene: TRBJ1-2
v_gene: TRBV23-1
CDR3nt: TGCGCCAGCGGAATGCAGGCGTGGTATGGCTACACCTTC
CDR3aa: CASGMQAWYGYTF

d_gene: NA
abundance: NA
j_gene: TRBJ2-5
v_gene: TRBV5-4
CDR3nt: TGTGCCAGCACCCCTAGCCCGGGACAAGAGACCCAGTACTTC
CDR3aa: CASTPSPGQETQYF

d_gene: NA
abundance: NA
j_gene: TRBJ2-1
v_gene: TRBV2
CDR3nt: TGTGCCAGCAGTGAAGCGCCTGGTAGGACACAGTTCTTC
CDR3aa: CASSEAPGRTQFF

d_gene: NA
abundance: NA
j_gene: TRBJ1-6
v_gene: TRBV11-1
CDR3nt: TGTGCCAGCAGCTTAACAGGGAACTCACCCCTCCACTTT
CDR3aa: CASSLTGNSPLHF

d_gene: TRBD1
abundance: NA
j_gene: TRBJ2-6
v_gene: TRBV27
CDR3nt: TGTGCCAGCAGTCGGTACCAGGGGGCACGGGCCAACGTCCTGACTTTC
CDR3aa: CASSRYQGARANVLTF

d_gene: TRBD2
abundance: NA
j_gene: TRBJ2-3
v_gene: TRBV7-2
CDR3nt: TGTGCCAGCAGCTATTGGGGACTAGCTGTTACAGATACGCAGTATTTT
CDR3aa: CASSYWGLAVTDTQYF